Sequencing of this T cell receptor beta chain was carried out in a study of blood T cell repertoires in COVID-19. Study-wide context: Both acute and convalescent COVID-19 samples were obtained from the United States, Italy and Spain. PBMCs, B-cell-depleted T cells, or T cells provided the cDNA or gDNA that made up the material.

Per the original data handling: For nucleated cells, counts were estimated from reference gene primer amplification. Using immunoSEQ multiplex PCR, the repertoire was profiled, and TCRdb retains in-frame clones only, with some absent. The V and J calls and clone size were taken over from that table, and D and trimming were inferred from the DNA. Of some 220,000 clones listed, around 85% were seen once; the top ten hold 2.4%. Seattle researchers signed up patients amid active infection and tracked them longitudinally. Concerning this clone itself: The junction does not match germline at one end; this may be a read error.

This receptor was identified in a woman in her 70s with COVID-19, enrolled during active disease. The source material was peripheral blood.

The CDR3 here is CASSTLTGENTEAFF. CDR3 coding DNA: TGTGCTAGCAGCACCTTGACAGGGGAGAACACTGAAGCTTTCTTT. V usage is TRBV7-7 and J usage is TRBJ1-1; TRBD1 aligns across 8 bases. The CDR3 covers 15 residues. Germline CDR1 is SSHAT and CDR2 is FNYEAQ (reference sequence).